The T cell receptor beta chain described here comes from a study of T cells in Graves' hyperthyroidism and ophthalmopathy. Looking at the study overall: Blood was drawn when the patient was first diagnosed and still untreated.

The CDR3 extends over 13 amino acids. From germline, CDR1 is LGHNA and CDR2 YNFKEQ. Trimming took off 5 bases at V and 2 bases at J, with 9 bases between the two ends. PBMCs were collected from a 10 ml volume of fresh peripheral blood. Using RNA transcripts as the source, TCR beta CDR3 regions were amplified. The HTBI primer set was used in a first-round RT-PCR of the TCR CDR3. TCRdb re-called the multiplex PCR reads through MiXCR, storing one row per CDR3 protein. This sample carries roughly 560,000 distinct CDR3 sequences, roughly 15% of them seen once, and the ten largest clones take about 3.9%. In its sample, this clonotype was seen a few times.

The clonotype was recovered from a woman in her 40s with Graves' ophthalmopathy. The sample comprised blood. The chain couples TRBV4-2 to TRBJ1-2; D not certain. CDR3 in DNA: TGTGCCAGCAGCGGATCCCTGAACTATGGCTACACCTTC. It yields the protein CASSGSLNYGYTF.